The 23 T cell receptor beta chains below were found in one sample sequenced in a study of blood T cell repertoires in COVID-19. The protocol was immunoSEQ multiplex PCR, while the TCRdb copy is restricted to in-frame clones and leaves out a portion. Among over 150,000 clones, less than 85% were seen once, and the ten largest hold roughly 12%. Material: peripheral blood. The source of these receptors is a woman between 50 and 59 years old with acute or convalescent COVID-19.

The genes are TRBV14 and TRBJ1-6, with D possibly being TRBD1 (6 bases). This CDR3 has 15 amino acids. From germline, CDR1 is SGHDN and CDR2 FVKESK. V was pared by 1 base and J by 6 bases, with 10 bases between. CDR3 coding DNA: TGTGCCAGCAGCCAAGCGACAGGTGGTAATTCACCCCTCCACTTT. As protein: CASSQATGGNSPLHF. Filled out from reference TRBV14 and TRBJ1-6, the complete variable domain reads EAGVTQFPSHSVIEKGQTVTLRCDPISGHDNLYWYRRVMGKEIKFLLHFVKESKQDESGMPNNRFLAERTGGTYSTLKVQPAELEDSGVYFCASSQATGGNSPLHFGNGTRLTVT.

The CDR3 is CASSPPGQPNTEAFF. In DNA, the CDR3 is TGTGCCAGCAGTCCCCCGGGACAGCCGAACACTGAAGCTTTCTTT. V gene TRBV28 combines with J gene TRBJ1-1; TRBD1 aligns across 7 bases. Germline V CDR1 and CDR2: MDHEN, SYDVKM. Unmatched junction bases numbered 7, after V lost 5 bases and J lost 1 base. The CDR3 length is 15 residues.

This clone has just a few counts. The V call is TRBV10-2, the J call TRBJ1-6; D unresolved. The length of the CDR3 is 13 residues. CDR1 WSHSY and CDR2 SAAADI come from the germline V gene. V lost 7 bases and J 7 bases, leaving 11 bases between the germline ends. CDR3 bases: TGCGCCAGCATGCCCAGTCCCAATTCACCCCTCCACTTT. Translated: CASMPSPNSPLHF.

The chain joins TRBV12-3 or TRBV12-4 to TRBJ2-7; D is unresolved. The CDR3 sequence is 12 residues long. The V end was cut by 6 bases, the J end by 6 bases, with 12 bases between. The CDR3 coding sequence is TGTGCCAGCAGCTATCCGCTTGGCGAGCAGTACTTC. Its protein product is CASSYPLGEQYF.

J is TRBJ2-7 and V is TRBV30; TRBD2 is a possible D gene (7 bases). This CDR3 has 13 residues. The germline V and J ends were trimmed by 8 bases and 3 bases, with 17 bases remaining between them. Per the germline V gene, CDR1 is GTSNPN and CDR2 is SVGIG (reference sequence). CDR3 sequence reads: CAGGWGGLYEQYF. The CDR3 nucleotides are TGTGCCGGGGGCTGGGGGGGACTCTACGAGCAGTACTTC. The variable domain in full, with the rest retrieved from reference TRBV30 and TRBJ2-7, is SQTIHQWPATLVQPVGSPLSLECTVEGTSNPNLYWYRQAAGRGLQLLFYSVGIGQISSEVPQNLSASRPQDRQFILSSKKLLLSDSGFYLCAGGWGGLYEQYFGPGTRLTVT.

The chain carries TRBV19 and TRBJ2-1; 9 nucleotides line up with TRBD1. This CDR3 has 15 amino acids. Germline CDR1 reads LNHDA; CDR2 reads SQIVND (reference sequence). V lost 4 bases and J lost 10; bases outside the gene matches: 11. CDR3: CASSSSGTGFVEQFF. CDR3 sequence (DNA): TGTGCCAGTAGTAGTTCGGGGACAGGGTTCGTAGAGCAGTTCTTC.

The chain joins TRBV18 to TRBJ2-7, with TRBD1 matching over 8 bases. CDR3 length equals 14 residues. V trimming: 3 bases; J trimming: 2 bases; junction bases outside the gene matches: 3. Germline V gene lookup returns CDR1 KGHSH and CDR2 LQKENI. The CDR3 nucleotides are TGTGCCAGCTCACCGGGACAGGCGACCTACGAGCAGTACTTC. This sequence encodes CASSPGQATYEQYF.

The chain recombines TRBV6-5 with TRBJ1-4; no reliable D call. The CDR3 contains 15 residues. Trimming left V 8 bases short and J 0 bases short, with 13 bases between. Germline CDR1 and CDR2: MNHEY and SVGAGI. CDR3 DNA sequence: TGTGCCAGCGGAGGACCATCCGCAACTAATGAAAAACTGTTTTTT. It specifies CASGGPSATNEKLFF.

The count of this clone is one. The J gene is TRBJ2-3, the V gene TRBV2, with unresolved D. Trimming stripped 3 bases from V and 5 bases from J, with 9 bases between. Per the germline V gene, CDR1 is SNHLY and CDR2 is FYNNEI. The CDR3 spans 13 residues. CDR3 sequence: CASSERPVDTQYF. In nucleotides, the CDR3 is TGTGCCAGCAGTGAGAGGCCCGTAGATACGCAGTATTTT.

CDR3 amino acids: CASSQGRGDEKLFF. CDR3 nucleotides: TGCGCCAGCAGCCAAGGGAGAGGTGATGAAAAACTGTTTTTT. V and J are TRBV4-1 and TRBJ1-4; no clear D. The V gene's germline CDR1 is MGHRA and CDR2 YSYEKL. Trimming shortened V by 1 base and J by 6 bases, and 9 bases separated the two germline ends. There are 14 residues in the CDR3.

V gene TRBV12-5 combines with J gene TRBJ2-3; D is unresolved. Germline V gene lookup returns CDR1 LGHNT and CDR2 FRNRAP. The CDR3 loop spans 12 amino acids. V was shortened by 4 bases and J by 3 bases, with 5 bases between the two germline ends. CDR3 sequence: CASGSLTDTQYF. The CDR3 coding sequence is TGTGCTAGTGGTTCCCTGACAGATACGCAGTATTTT.

The chain employs TRBV6-5 and TRBJ2-7; 7 positions match TRBD1. V lost 5 bases and J lost 4; bases outside the gene matches: 8. Germline assignment: CDR1 MNHEY and CDR2 SVGAGI. The CDR3 contains 14 residues. The CDR3 nucleotides read TGTGCCAGCAGTACGGGACAGCCGATTTACGAGCAGTACTTC. Translated: CASSTGQPIYEQYF.

This clone was counted only a few times. The chain uses TRBV3-1 (or the pseudogene TRBV3-2) and TRBJ1-1; D gene uncertain. V was clipped by 3 bases and J by 1 base, with 9 bases between them. This CDR3 region has 14 residues. Looked up from germline, CDR1 is LGHDT and CDR2 is YNNKEL (reference sequence). The CDR3 coding sequence is TGTGCCAGCAGCCAGTATACAGAGAACACTGAAGCTTTCTTT. Encoded protein: CASSQYTENTEAFF.

The chain combines TRBV7-9 with TRBJ1-4; D gene ambiguous. V was cut by 2 bases and J by 7 bases, with 14 bases left in between. The CDR3 is made up of 15 amino acids. Germline lookup yields CDR1 SEHNR and CDR2 FQNEAQ (reference sequence). CDR3 residues: CASSLIMAVGEKLFF. CDR3 nucleotide sequence: TGTGCCAGCAGCTTAATTATGGCAGTTGGTGAAAAACTGTTTTTT.

The V gene is TRBV6-6, the J gene TRBJ1-3; no reliable D call. Trimming shortened V by 2 bases and J by 0 bases, and 8 bases separated the two germline ends. The CDR3 has 15 amino acids. Germline V gene data show CDR1 as MNHNY and CDR2 as SVGAGI (reference sequence). CDR3 in DNA: TGTGCCAGCAGTTACGGCCGGAGCTCTGGAAACACCATATATTTT. Its protein product is CASSYGRSSGNTIYF.

The chain uses TRBV10-1 and TRBJ1-1; 9 bases match TRBD1. V shed 6 bases, J shed 11 bases, and the junction held 10 bases outside the gene matches. CDR1 is WNHNN, CDR2 SYGVQD, per germline (reference sequence). This CDR3 has 13 residues. The CDR3 DNA reads as TGCGCCAGCAGCGAACAGGGGGCAAGGGGCGCTTTCTTT. It codes for CASSEQGARGAFF.

The J gene is TRBJ2-1, the V gene TRBV2; 11 bases match TRBD2. V was pared by 5 bases and J by 6 bases, with 0 bases of the junction left unmatched. CDR1 is SNHLY and CDR2 is FYNNEI in the germline V gene. The CDR3 has 13 residues. CDR3 in DNA: TGTGCCAGCAGTACTAGCGGGGGCAATGAGCAGTTCTTC. Protein product: CASSTSGGNEQFF.

The gene calls are TRBV5-1 and TRBJ2-7; TRBD2 aligns across 11 bases. Germline V gives CDR1 SGHRS, CDR2 YFSETQ. This CDR3 region has 15 residues. The ends lost 4 bases at V and 3 bases at J; junction bases unmatched: 6. This chain's CDR3 is CASSPHSGGDYEQYF. In nucleotides, the CDR3 is TGCGCCAGCAGCCCCCATAGCGGGGGGGACTACGAGCAGTACTTC.

J is TRBJ1-6 and V is TRBV28; 11 positions match TRBD1. Germline loops: CDR1 MDHEN, CDR2 SYDVKM. The CDR3 loop spans 14 amino acids. J gave up 9 bases and V 8 bases, and 6 bases lay outside the gene matches. CDR3 amino acids: CASFSGQGVSPLHF. The CDR3 DNA follows: TGTGCCAGCTTTTCGGGACAGGGGGTTTCACCCCTCCACTTT.

The gene calls are TRBV10-3 and TRBJ1-3; no definite D call. The CDR3 spans 13 residues. V was cut by 10 bases and J by 0 bases, with 10 bases left in between. Germline V gene lookup returns CDR1 ENHRY and CDR2 SYGVKD. The CDR3 reads CATAGFSGNTIYF. The CDR3 coding sequence is TGTGCCACTGCGGGCTTCTCTGGAAACACCATATATTTT.

As DNA, the CDR3 is TGTGCCAGCAGCTCCCGGGACTACAATCAGCCCCAGCATTTT. Translating gives CASSSRDYNQPQHF. The chain joins TRBV5-5 to TRBJ1-5; TRBD1 is a possible D gene (5 bases). V lost 3 bases, J lost 3 bases, and 10 bases lay in between. The CDR3 is made up of 14 amino acids. Looked up from germline, CDR1 is SGHKS and CDR2 is YYEKEE (reference sequence).

This clone was seen a handful of times. The chain employs TRBV28 and TRBJ2-7, with 9 nucleotides matching TRBD1. The CDR3 extends over 12 amino acids. J was trimmed by 4 bases and V by 6 bases; bases with no gene match: 1. Germline-derived CDR1 and CDR2 are MDHEN and SYDVKM. CDR3 sequence reads: CASRQGAYEQYF. The CDR3 DNA reads as TGTGCCAGCAGACAGGGGGCTTACGAGCAGTACTTC.

The chain joins TRBV6-6 to TRBJ1-2, with 9 bases matching TRBD1. The CDR3 has 14 residues. The germline CDR1 and CDR2 sequences are MNHNY and SVGAGI (reference sequence). J was trimmed by 4 bases and V by 11 bases; bases with no gene match: 11. The CDR3 reads CAGNTGQGLYGYTF. The CDR3 coding sequence is TGTGCCGGGAACACGGGACAGGGTCTCTATGGCTACACCTTC.